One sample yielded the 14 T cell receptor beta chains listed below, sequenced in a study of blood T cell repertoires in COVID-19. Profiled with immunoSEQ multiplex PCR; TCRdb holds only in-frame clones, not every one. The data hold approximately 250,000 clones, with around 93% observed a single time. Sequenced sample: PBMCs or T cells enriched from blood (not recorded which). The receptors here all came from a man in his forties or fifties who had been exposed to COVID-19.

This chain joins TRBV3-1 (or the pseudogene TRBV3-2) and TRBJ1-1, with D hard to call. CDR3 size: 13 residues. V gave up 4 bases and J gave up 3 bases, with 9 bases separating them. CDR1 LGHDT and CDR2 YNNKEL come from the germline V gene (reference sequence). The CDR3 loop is CASSLRVDTEAFF. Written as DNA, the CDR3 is TGTGCCAGCAGCCTTCGGGTGGACACTGAAGCTTTCTTT.

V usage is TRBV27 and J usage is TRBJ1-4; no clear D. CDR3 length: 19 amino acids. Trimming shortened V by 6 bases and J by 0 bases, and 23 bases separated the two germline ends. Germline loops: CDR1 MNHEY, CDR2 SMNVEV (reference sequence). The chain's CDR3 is CASSRVPVGSLATNEKLFF. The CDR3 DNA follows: TGTGCCAGCAGCCGAGTCCCAGTGGGCTCCCTTGCAACTAATGAAAAACTGTTTTTT.

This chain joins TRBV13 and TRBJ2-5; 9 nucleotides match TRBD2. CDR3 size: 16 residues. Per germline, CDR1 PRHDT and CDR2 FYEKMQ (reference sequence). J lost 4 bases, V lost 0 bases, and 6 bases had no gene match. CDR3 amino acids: CASSLGSSGSSETQYF. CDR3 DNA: TGTGCCAGCAGCTTAGGTAGTAGCGGGAGTTCAGAGACCCAGTACTTC.

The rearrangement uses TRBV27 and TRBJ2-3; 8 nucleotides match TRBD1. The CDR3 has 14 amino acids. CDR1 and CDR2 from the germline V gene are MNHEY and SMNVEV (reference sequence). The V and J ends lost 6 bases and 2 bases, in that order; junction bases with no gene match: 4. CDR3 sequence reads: CASRWTGITDTQYF. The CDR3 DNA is TGTGCCAGCAGGTGGACAGGGATCACAGATACGCAGTATTTT.

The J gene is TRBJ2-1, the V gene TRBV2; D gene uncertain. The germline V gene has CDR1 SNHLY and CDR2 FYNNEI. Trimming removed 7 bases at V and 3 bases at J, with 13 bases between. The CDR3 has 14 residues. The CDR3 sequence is CASTRSLIYNEQFF. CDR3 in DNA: TGTGCCAGCACGCGGAGCCTCATCTACAATGAGCAGTTCTTC.

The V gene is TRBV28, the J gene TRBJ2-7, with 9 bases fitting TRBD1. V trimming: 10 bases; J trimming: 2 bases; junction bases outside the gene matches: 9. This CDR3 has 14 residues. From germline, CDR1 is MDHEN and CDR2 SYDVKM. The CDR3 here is CAIQTGGATYEQYF. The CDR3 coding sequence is TGTGCCATCCAAACAGGGGGCGCGACCTACGAGCAGTACTTC.

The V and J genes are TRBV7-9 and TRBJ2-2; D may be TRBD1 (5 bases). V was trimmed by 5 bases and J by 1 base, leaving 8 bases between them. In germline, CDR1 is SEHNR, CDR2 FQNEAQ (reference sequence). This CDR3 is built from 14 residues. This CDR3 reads CASSTGQNTGELFF. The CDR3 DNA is TGTGCCAGCAGCACAGGACAGAACACCGGGGAGCTGTTTTTT.

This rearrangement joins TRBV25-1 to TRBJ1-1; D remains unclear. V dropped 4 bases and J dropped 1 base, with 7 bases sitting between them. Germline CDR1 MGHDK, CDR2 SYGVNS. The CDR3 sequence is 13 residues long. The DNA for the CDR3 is TGTGCCAGCAGTGTCTCAGGGAACACTGAAGCTTTCTTT. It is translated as CASSVSGNTEAFF.

DNA of the CDR3: TGTGCCTGGAGTGTACCGGCAGGGGATTGGAGTCAGCCCCAGCATTTT. Encoded protein: CAWSVPAGDWSQPQHF. The rearrangement joins TRBV30 to TRBJ1-5; D might be TRBD1 (6 bases). The CDR3 length is 16 residues. Germline CDR1 GTSNPN, CDR2 SVGIG (reference sequence). Trimming left V 0 bases short and J 6 bases short, with 18 bases between.

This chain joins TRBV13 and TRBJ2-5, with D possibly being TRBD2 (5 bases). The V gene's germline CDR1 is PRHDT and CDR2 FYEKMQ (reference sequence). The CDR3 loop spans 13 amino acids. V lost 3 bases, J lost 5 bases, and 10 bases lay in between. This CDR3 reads CASSFGGEETQYF. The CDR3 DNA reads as TGTGCCAGCAGCTTCGGTGGGGAGGAGACCCAGTACTTC.

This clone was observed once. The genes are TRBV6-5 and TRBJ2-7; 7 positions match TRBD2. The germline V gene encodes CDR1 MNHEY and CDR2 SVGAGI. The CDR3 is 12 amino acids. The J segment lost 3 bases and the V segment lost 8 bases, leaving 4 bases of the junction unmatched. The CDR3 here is CASGRAFYEQYF. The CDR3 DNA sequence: TGTGCCAGCGGGAGGGCTTTCTACGAGCAGTACTTC.

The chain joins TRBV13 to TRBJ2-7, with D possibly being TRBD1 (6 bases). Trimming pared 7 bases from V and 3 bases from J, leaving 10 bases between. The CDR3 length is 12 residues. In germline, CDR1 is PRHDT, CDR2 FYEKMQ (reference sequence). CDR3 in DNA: TGTGCCAGCACCCTACAGGGCTACGAGCAGTACTTC. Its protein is CASTLQGYEQYF.

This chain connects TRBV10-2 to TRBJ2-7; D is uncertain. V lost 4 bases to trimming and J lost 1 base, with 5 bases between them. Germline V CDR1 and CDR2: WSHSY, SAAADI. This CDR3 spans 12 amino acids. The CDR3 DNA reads TGCGCCAGCAGTGGTATATCCTACGAGCAGTACTTC. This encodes CASSGISYEQYF.

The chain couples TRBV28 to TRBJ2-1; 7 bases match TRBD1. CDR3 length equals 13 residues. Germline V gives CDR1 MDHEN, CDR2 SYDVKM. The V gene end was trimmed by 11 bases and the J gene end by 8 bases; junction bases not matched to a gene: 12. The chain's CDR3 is CAGSRDSGDEQFF. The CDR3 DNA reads TGTGCCGGGAGCCGGGACAGTGGCGATGAGCAGTTCTTC.